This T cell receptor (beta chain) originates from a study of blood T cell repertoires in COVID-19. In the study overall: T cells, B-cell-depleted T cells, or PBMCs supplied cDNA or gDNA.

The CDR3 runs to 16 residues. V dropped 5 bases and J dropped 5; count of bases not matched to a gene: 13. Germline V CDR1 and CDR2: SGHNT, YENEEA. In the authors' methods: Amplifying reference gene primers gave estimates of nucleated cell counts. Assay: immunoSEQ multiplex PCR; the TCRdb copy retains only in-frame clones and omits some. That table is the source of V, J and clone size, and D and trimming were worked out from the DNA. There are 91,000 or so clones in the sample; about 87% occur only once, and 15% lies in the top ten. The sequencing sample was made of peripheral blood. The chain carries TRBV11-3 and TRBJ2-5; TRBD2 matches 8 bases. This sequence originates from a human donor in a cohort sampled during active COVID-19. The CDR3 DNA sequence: TGTGCCAGCAGCCCCCCGGGAGGGGGGAATGCGGAGACCCAGTACTTC. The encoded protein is CASSPPGGGNAETQYF.